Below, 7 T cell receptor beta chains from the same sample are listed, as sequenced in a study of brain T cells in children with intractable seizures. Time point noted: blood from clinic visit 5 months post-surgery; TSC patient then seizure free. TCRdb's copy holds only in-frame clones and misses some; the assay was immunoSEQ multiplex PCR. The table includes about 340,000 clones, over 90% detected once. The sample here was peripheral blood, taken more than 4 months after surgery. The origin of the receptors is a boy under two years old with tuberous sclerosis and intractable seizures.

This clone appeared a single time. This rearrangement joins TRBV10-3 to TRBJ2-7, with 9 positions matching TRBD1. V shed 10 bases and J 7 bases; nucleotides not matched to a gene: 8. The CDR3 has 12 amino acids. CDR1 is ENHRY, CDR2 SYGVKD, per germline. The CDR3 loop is CATEQGAGEQYF. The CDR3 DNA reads TGTGCCACCGAACAGGGGGCGGGGGAGCAGTACTTC.

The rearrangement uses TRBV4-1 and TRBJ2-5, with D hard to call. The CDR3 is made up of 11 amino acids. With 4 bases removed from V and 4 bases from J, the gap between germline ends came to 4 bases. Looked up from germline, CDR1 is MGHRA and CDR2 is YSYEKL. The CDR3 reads CASSPGETQYF. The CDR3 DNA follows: TGCGCCAGCAGCCCCGGAGAGACCCAGTACTTC.

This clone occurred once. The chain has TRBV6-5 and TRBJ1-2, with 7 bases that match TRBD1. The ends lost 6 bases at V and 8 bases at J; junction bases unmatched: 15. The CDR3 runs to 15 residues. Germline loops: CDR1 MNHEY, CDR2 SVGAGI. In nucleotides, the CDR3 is TGTGCCAGCAGGACCCTTACCACAGGGGCTGAAGGCTACACCTTC. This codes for CASRTLTTGAEGYTF.

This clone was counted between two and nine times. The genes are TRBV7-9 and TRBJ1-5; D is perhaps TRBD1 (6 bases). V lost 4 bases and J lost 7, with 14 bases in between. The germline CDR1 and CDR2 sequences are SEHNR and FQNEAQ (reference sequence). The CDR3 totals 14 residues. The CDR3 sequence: CASSWGTNWQPQHF. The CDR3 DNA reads TGTGCCAGCAGCTGGGGGACAAATTGGCAGCCCCAGCATTTT.

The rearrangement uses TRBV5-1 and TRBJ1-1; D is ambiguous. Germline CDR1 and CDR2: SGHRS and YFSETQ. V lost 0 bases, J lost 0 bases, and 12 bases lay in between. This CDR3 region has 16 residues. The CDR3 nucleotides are TGCGCCAGCAGCTTGGCCCTGGGCGGTATGAACACTGAAGCTTTCTTT. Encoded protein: CASSLALGGMNTEAFF. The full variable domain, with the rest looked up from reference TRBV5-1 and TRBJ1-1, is KAGVTQTPRYLIKTRGQQVTLSCSPISGHRSVSWYQQTPGQGLQFLFEYFSETQRNKGNFPGRFSGRQFSNSRSEMNVSTLELGDSALYLCASSLALGGMNTEAFFGQGTRLTVV.

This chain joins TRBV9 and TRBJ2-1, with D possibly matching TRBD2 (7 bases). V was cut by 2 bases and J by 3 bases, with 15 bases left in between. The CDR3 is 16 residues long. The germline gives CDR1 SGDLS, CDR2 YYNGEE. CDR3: CASSVGGGAHYNEQFF. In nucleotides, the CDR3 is TGTGCCAGCAGCGTGGGAGGGGGGGCCCACTACAATGAGCAGTTCTTC.

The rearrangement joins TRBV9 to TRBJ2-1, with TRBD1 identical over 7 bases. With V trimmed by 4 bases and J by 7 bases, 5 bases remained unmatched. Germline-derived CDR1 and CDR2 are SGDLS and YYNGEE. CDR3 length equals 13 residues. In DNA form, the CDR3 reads TGTGCCAGCAGCCCAGACAGGGATAATGAGCAGTTCTTC. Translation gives CASSPDRDNEQFF.